One and the same sample provided the 25 T cell receptor beta chains below, sequenced in a study of post-analysis software for immune sequencing data (dated by TCRdb to 2013 to 2016). Results and caveats for the whole study, not just this receptor: Patients showed significantly higher frequencies than controls for about 5 TRBV segments, among them TRBV5-6, TRBV5-1 and TRBV20-1.

These receptors are not linked to any known antigen. Library generation was performed with PCR. The sequencer listed for this sample is Illumina HiSeq 2500. To reduce PCR and sequencing biases, unique molecular identifiers were built into the TCR beta cDNA libraries. TCRdb redid the processing of the public reads, applying fastp at Q25 and MiXCR, and retained in-frame beta chains. Entries are consolidated by CDR3 protein sequence, retaining the most common genes and DNA. The sample table shows under 200,000 distinct CDR3 sequences, and around 30% are seen once. The top ten clones comprise about 3.7% of the sample. The sequencing input was blood. The receptors were sampled from a girl aged 2 to 17 with multiple sclerosis.

In this sample, this clonotype turned up many times. The chain links TRBV20-1 to TRBJ2-3; 9 bases are a match to TRBD2. The V gene end was trimmed by 3 bases and the J gene end by 4 bases; junction bases not matched to a gene: 5. Germline V gives CDR1 DFQATT, CDR2 SNEGSKA (reference sequence). The CDR3 runs to 14 residues. CDR3 bases: TGCAGTGCTAGTTGGACTAGCGAACCAGATACGCAGTATTTT. It codes for CSASWTSEPDTQYF.

V and J are TRBV4-1 and TRBJ2-7; D remains unclear. The germline V and J ends were trimmed by 1 base and 7 bases, with 20 bases remaining between them. This CDR3 is built from 16 residues. Germline-derived CDR1 and CDR2 are MGHRA and YSYEKL. This chain's CDR3 is CASSQGIEWTVNEQYF. As DNA, the CDR3 is TGCGCCAGCAGCCAAGGAATCGAGTGGACGGTGAATGAGCAGTACTTC.

This clonotype occurred once. This chain joins TRBV28 and TRBJ1-2, with 7 bases fitting TRBD1. V was pared by 10 bases and J by 8 bases, with 19 bases of the junction left unmatched. Looked up from germline, CDR1 is MDHEN and CDR2 is SYDVKM. The CDR3 length is 15 residues. The CDR3 reads CANRGELGTRRGYTF. The CDR3 DNA follows: TGTGCCAACAGGGGCGAATTGGGGACAAGGAGAGGCTACACCTTC.

In this sample, this clonotype turned up a few times. The rearrangement links TRBV6-5 to TRBJ2-7; possibly TRBD1 for D (6 bases). The CDR3 totals 14 residues. The germline V gene encodes CDR1 MNHEY and CDR2 SVGAGI. The germline V and J ends were trimmed by 6 bases and 5 bases, with 17 bases remaining between them. The CDR3 coding sequence is TGTGCCAGCAGATTACAGGGCTCCCTGGACGAGCAGTACTTC. The encoded protein is CASRLQGSLDEQYF.

The chain recombines TRBV28 with TRBJ2-3, with a possible D match to TRBD2 (6 bases). CDR1 and CDR2 from the germline V gene are MDHEN and SYDVKM. The CDR3 sequence is 15 residues long. V lost 3 bases, J lost 5 bases, and 15 bases lay in between. Here the CDR3 DNA reads TGTGCCAGCAGTTTTGTAGGGCCGGGAGAAGATACGCAGTATTTT. Its protein product is CASSFVGPGEDTQYF.

This clonotype was counted only a few times. This chain links TRBV7-2 with TRBJ2-6; D might be TRBD2 (6 bases). Germline CDR1 SGHTA, CDR2 FQGNSA. V was shortened by 0 bases and J by 1 base, with 10 bases between the two germline ends. The CDR3 spans 17 residues. The DNA for the CDR3 is TGTGCCAGCAGCTTAGCCCCCGCGGGGTCTGGGGCCAACGTCCTGACTTTC. Residues: CASSLAPAGSGANVLTF.

Concerning this clonotype: Sequence at one end of the junction differs from germline and may be a read error. The gene calls are TRBV7-7 and TRBJ1-1, with D possibly being TRBD1 (5 bases). Germline-derived CDR1 and CDR2 are SSHAT and FNYEAQ (reference sequence). The CDR3 extends over 13 amino acids. The CDR3 bases are TGTGCTAGCAGCCCCGGGACTGGGAAGGCAGCTTTCTTT. Protein: CASSPGTGKAAFF.

In its sample, this clonotype was seen once. This chain connects TRBV5-1 to TRBJ1-1; a possible D gene is TRBD1 (6 bases). Germline lookup yields CDR1 SGHRS and CDR2 YFSETQ. The CDR3 length is 12 residues. Deletions cut 9 bases from V and 11 bases from J, with 20 bases between. The CDR3 reads CANRPTQGRAFF. CDR3 bases: TGCGCCAACAGACCGACACAGGGTCGGGCTTTCTTT. The variable domain in full, with the rest retrieved from reference TRBV5-1 and TRBJ1-1, is KAGVTQTPRYLIKTRGQQVTLSCSPISGHRSVSWYQQTPGQGLQFLFEYFSETQRNKGNFPGRFSGRQFSNSRSEMNVSTLELGDSALYLCANRPTQGRAFFGQGTRLTVV.

The chain uses TRBV28 and TRBJ2-1; no clear D gene. Per the germline V gene, CDR1 is MDHEN and CDR2 is SYDVKM. Trimming removed 5 bases at V and 6 bases at J, with 20 bases between. This CDR3 comprises 16 residues. CDR3: CASSPIASKGTNEQFF. CDR3 bases: TGTGCCAGCAGTCCCATAGCCTCAAAAGGAACCAATGAGCAGTTCTTC.

The table lists this clonotype with many counts. V gene TRBV6-4 combines with J gene TRBJ2-1, with TRBD2 matching 8 bases. Germline V gene lookup returns CDR1 MRHNA and CDR2 SNTAGT. V was pared by 3 bases and J by 5 bases, with 6 bases of the junction left unmatched. The CDR3 totals 15 residues. CDR3 sequence reads: CASSETSGSNNEQFF. As DNA, the CDR3 is TGTGCCAGCAGTGAAACCAGCGGGAGTAACAATGAGCAGTTCTTC.

This clonotype was detected ten times or more. This chain uses TRBV12-3 or TRBV12-4 with TRBJ2-7; TRBD1 or TRBD2 may be the D gene (5 bases each). The CDR3 is 16 amino acids. V lost 4 bases, J lost 0 bases, and 16 bases lay in between. CDR3 sequence reads: CASSSLGTGNSYEQYF. The CDR3 bases are TGTGCCAGCAGTTCTCTTGGGACGGGGAACTCCTACGAGCAGTACTTC.

Concerning this clonotype itself: At one end the junction does not follow the germline gene, possibly because of a read error. The V and J genes are TRBV20-1 and TRBJ2-1, with D possibly matching TRBD2 (5 bases). The CDR3 length is 14 residues. Germline CDR1 reads DFQATT; CDR2 reads SNEGSKA (reference sequence). The CDR3 region is CSARESVANNEQFF. CDR3 coding DNA: TGCAGCGCTAGGGAGAGTGTAGCGAACAATGAGCAGTTCTTC.

This clonotype was seen only once. A much larger clone lies a single base off, so this may be a read error. This chain joins TRBV7-3 and TRBJ2-7; TRBD1 matches 9 bases. CDR1 SGHTA and CDR2 FQGTGA come from the germline V gene. There are 14 residues in the CDR3. Here the CDR3 reads CVSSPDRGPYEQYF. The CDR3 region has the DNA TGTGTCAGCAGCCCGGACAGGGGACCCTACGAGCAGTACTTC.

V usage is TRBV14 and J usage is TRBJ2-2, with TRBD2 matching 11 bases. With 6 bases clipped from V and 7 bases from J, the junction kept 10 bases outside the gene matches. CDR1 and CDR2 (germline): SGHDN, FVKESK. The CDR3 loop spans 16 amino acids. The CDR3 nucleotides are TGTGCCAGCAGACCCACCGGGACTAGCGGTCTCGGGGAGCTGTTTTTT. Residues: CASRPTGTSGLGELFF.

This clonotype was observed once. The chain couples TRBV28 to TRBJ1-5, with D possibly being TRBD1 (5 bases). V lost 7 bases to trimming and J lost 3 bases, with 16 bases between them. This CDR3 region has 15 residues. Germline CDR1 reads MDHEN; CDR2 reads SYDVKM. CDR3 sequence: CASIYGTFVNQPQHF. Written as DNA, the CDR3 is TGTGCCAGCATTTACGGGACTTTCGTCAATCAGCCCCAGCATTTT.

About this clonotype: This may come from a read error, since a much larger clone is one base off. V usage is TRBV7-9 and J usage is TRBJ2-1; D remains ambiguous. This CDR3 is built from 13 residues. With 5 bases removed from V and 10 bases from J, the gap between germline ends came to 15 bases. Germline V gene lookup returns CDR1 SEHNR and CDR2 FQNEAQ (reference sequence). In nucleotides, the CDR3 is TGTGCCAGCAGCCCCCCTACCCTGGAGGAGCAGTTCTTC. Translation: CASSPPTLEEQFF.

This clonotype was detected only a few times. In DNA form, the CDR3 reads TGTGCCAGCAGTGGTGCGGGGGGGCGGGCCGGTACGCAGTATTTT. Amino acids: CASSGAGGRAGTQYF. The chain links TRBV2 to TRBJ2-3, with 9 bases lining up with TRBD2. The CDR3 length is 15 residues. CDR1 is SNHLY, CDR2 FYNNEI, per germline. The V and J ends lost 4 bases and 8 bases, in that order; junction bases with no gene match: 10.

The table lists this clonotype with a few counts. The rearrangement links TRBV28 to TRBJ2-7; 10 bases align to TRBD2. V lost 6 bases to trimming and J lost 2 bases; unmatched junction nucleotides: 10. The CDR3 sequence is 16 residues long. Germline CDR1 is MDHEN and CDR2 is SYDVKM. The CDR3 protein is CASRTPGLAGAYEQYF. In DNA, the CDR3 is TGTGCCAGCAGGACCCCGGGTCTAGCGGGAGCCTACGAGCAGTACTTC.

The chain carries TRBV6-4 and TRBJ1-1; D is uncertain. The CDR3 has 13 amino acids. V gave up 4 bases and J gave up 1 base, with 7 bases separating them. CDR1 is MRHNA and CDR2 is SNTAGT in the germline V gene. This chain's CDR3 is CASSADRNTEAFF. Here the CDR3 DNA reads TGTGCCAGCAGTGCCGATAGGAACACTGAAGCTTTCTTT.

Worth noting for this clonotype: Possible read error: a much larger clone is one base away. The V and J genes are TRBV5-1 and TRBJ2-3, with D perhaps being TRBD1 or TRBD2 (5 bases each). Germline CDR1 reads SGHRS; CDR2 reads YFSETQ. The CDR3 totals 17 residues. The germline V and J ends were trimmed by 3 bases and 3 bases, with 20 bases remaining between them. This CDR3 reads CASSSTLRRDETDTQYF. DNA for the CDR3: TGCGCCAGCAGCTCCACCCTGAGACGGGACGAGACAGATACGCAGTATTTT.

For this clonotype: Mismatch with germline at one junction end may stem from a read error. The chain couples TRBV7-2 to TRBJ2-1; D is tentatively TRBD1 or TRBD2 (5 bases each). The CDR3 is made up of 18 amino acids. The germline gives CDR1 SGHTA, CDR2 FQGNSA. The chain's CDR3 is CASNLGPTGWVGDNEQFF. As DNA, the CDR3 is TGTGCCAGCAACTTAGGGCCTACCGGTTGGGTGGGGGACAATGAGCAGTTCTTC.

Comment on this clonotype: Just one base apart from a much larger clone, this may be a read error. The chain carries TRBV6-5 and TRBJ2-7, with D possibly TRBD1 on 5 matching bases. Germline V gives CDR1 MNHEY, CDR2 SVGAGI. The CDR3 is 13 amino acids. The CDR3 DNA sequence: TGTGCCAGCAGTTACAGGGGAAACTACGAGCGGTACTTC. Amino acid sequence: CASSYRGNYERYF.

The chain employs TRBV29-1 and TRBJ2-7, with a tentative D call TRBD1 (5 bases). Germline V gene data show CDR1 as SQVTM and CDR2 as ANQGSEA. Trimming cost V 0 bases and J 7 bases, with 7 bases left between them. There are 11 residues in the CDR3. CDR3 bases: TGCAGCGTTGAAGATCAGGGAGAGCAGTACTTC. Translated, it gives CSVEDQGEQYF.

This clonotype was seen a few times. The junction departs from germline at one end; a sequencing error may be responsible. The chain is built from TRBV28 and TRBJ2-5; D gene unclear. The CDR3 contains 12 residues. Germline V gene data show CDR1 as MDHEN and CDR2 as SYDVKM. CDR3 in amino acids: CAHSRRSETQDF. The CDR3 region has the DNA TGTGCGCACAGTCGAAGGAGCGAGACCCAGGACTTC.

This chain joins TRBV7-2 and TRBJ2-7, with TRBD2 matching over 8 bases. Looked up from germline, CDR1 is SGHTA and CDR2 is FQGNSA. This CDR3 contains 14 residues. V gave up 6 bases and J gave up 4 bases; unmatched junction bases: 8. The CDR3, as DNA: TGTGCCAGCAGTCCCCTCGGGGGGGTTTACGAGCAGTACTTC. Amino acids: CASSPLGGVYEQYF.